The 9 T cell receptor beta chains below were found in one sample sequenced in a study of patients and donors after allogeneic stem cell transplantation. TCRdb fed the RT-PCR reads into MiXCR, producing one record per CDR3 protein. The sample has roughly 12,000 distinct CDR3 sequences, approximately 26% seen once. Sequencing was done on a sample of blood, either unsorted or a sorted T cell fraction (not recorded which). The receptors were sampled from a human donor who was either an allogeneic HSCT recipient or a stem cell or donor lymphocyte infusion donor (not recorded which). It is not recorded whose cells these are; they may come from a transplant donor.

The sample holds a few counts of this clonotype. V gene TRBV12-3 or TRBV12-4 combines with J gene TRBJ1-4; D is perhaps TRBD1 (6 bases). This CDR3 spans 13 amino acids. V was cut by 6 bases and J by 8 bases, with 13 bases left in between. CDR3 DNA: TGTGCCAGCAGCCCTGGGGGCGGAGAAAAACTGTTTTTT. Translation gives CASSPGGGEKLFF.

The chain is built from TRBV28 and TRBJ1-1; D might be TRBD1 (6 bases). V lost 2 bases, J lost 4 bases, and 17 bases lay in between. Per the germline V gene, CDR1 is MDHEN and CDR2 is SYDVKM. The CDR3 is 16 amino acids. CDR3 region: CASSLRGGIASTEAFF. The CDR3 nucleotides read TGTGCCAGCAGTTTAAGAGGGGGGATAGCGAGCACTGAAGCTTTCTTT.

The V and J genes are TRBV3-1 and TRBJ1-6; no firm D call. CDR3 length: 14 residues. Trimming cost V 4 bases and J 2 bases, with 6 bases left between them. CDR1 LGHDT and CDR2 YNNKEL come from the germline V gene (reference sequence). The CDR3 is CASSRVPYNSPLHF. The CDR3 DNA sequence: TGTGCCAGCAGCCGAGTCCCCTATAATTCACCCCTCCACTTT.

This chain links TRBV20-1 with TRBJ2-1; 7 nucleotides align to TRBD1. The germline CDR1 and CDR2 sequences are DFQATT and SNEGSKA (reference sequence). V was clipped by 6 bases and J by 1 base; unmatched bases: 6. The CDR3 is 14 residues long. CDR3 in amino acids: CSAQGQVSYNEQFF. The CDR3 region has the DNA TGCAGTGCCCAAGGACAGGTTTCCTACAATGAGCAGTTCTTC.

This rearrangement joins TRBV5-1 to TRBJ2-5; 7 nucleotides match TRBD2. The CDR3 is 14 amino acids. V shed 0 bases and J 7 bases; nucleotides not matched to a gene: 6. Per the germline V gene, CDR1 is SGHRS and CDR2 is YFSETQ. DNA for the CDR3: TGCGCCAGCAGCTTGGGGGCCAGGGAGGGGACCCAGTACTTC. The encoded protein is CASSLGAREGTQYF.

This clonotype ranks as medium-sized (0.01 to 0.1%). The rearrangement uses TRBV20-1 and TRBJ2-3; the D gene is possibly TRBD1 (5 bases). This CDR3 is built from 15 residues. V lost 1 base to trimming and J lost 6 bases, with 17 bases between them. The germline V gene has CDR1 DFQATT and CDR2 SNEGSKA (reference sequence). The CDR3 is CSARGRGTHRDTQYF. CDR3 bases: TGCAGTGCTAGAGGGCGCGGCACCCACAGGGATACGCAGTATTTT.

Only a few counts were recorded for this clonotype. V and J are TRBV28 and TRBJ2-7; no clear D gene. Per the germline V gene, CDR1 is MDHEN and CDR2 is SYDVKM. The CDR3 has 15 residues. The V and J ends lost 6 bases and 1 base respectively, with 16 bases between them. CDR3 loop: CASSAPKGGSYEQYF. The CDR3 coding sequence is TGTGCCAGCAGCGCCCCCAAGGGCGGTTCCTACGAGCAGTACTTC.

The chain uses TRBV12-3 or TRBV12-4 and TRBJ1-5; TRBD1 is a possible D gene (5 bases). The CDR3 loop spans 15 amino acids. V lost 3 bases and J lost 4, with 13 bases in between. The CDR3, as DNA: TGTGCCAGCAGTTTCGGCAGGGTTGGGAATCAGCCCCAGCATTTT. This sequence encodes CASSFGRVGNQPQHF.

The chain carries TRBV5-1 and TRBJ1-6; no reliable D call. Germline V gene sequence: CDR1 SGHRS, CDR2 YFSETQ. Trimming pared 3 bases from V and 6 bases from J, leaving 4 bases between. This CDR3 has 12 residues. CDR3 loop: CASSSINSPLHF. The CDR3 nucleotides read TGCGCCAGCAGCTCGATTAATTCACCCCTCCACTTT.